The table lists the clone carrying this T cell receptor (beta chain) with a few counts. Its antigen remains unidentified. This CDR3 is 18 amino acids long. Germline CDR1 and CDR2: KGHSH and LQKENI. V lost 2 bases, J lost 2 bases, and 15 bases stayed unmatched. The entry originates in a study of response to subunit inactivated influenza vaccine. Whole-study findings and limits: Authors suggested few new T cells are recruited by each seasonal influenza vaccination.

TCRdb re-derived calls from the RT-PCR reads in MiXCR, one entry per CDR3 protein. This table holds about 520,000 distinct CDR3 sequences, under 8.5% found once. This specimen was PBMCs from blood, taken approximately 25 months after vaccination. The sequence came from a man between 50 and 75 years old who received an inactivated influenza vaccine. The V call is TRBV18, the J call TRBJ2-7, with 7 bases matching TRBD1. In nucleotides, the CDR3 is TGTGCCAGCTCACCAGTCTATTCCGGGACAGTGAACCCCTACGAGCAGTACTTC. Amino acid sequence: CASSPVYSGTVNPYEQYF.